Given below is one T cell receptor (beta chain) in context. No antigen is known for it. This record comes from a study of cytomegalovirus exposure and HLA in healthy donors. The study's findings and limits: According to a later analysis, most TCR beta chains associated with CMV appeared HLA-restricted.

The study ran its PCR with 60 Vbeta and 13 Jbeta primers. Only in-frame clones appear in the TCRdb table, and some are missing; sequencing was by immunoSEQ multiplex PCR. The sample lists some 130,000 clones, approximately 80% seen once, with roughly 1.5% in the top ten. CDR3 length: 15 amino acids. Germline values: CDR1 LNHDA, CDR2 SQIVND (reference sequence). Trimming took 0 bases from V and 5 from J, leaving 10 bases between them. This sequence joins TRBV19 and TRBJ1-4; no clear D gene. This sequence originates from a woman younger than 35 in good health and CMV-seronegative. The specimen was PBMCs. The CDR3 protein is CASSIDLTVNEKLFF. The DNA of the CDR3 is TGTGCCAGTAGTATAGATCTCACTGTGAATGAAAAACTGTTTTTT.